This T cell receptor (beta chain) was sequenced for a study of shared clonotypes between healthy human individuals. The ends lost 0 bases at V and 0 bases at J; junction bases unmatched: 9. CDR1 and CDR2 (germline): ENHRY, SYGVKD. The length of the CDR3 is 18 residues. Original data processing: With immunoSEQ giving junction-only sequences and no quality scores, filtering differed. Clones were sequenced by immunoSEQ multiplex PCR, and TCRdb holds only the in-frame ones, with some missing. From that table come the V and J calls and clone size; the DNA was used to work out D and trimming. The table includes approximately 2.4 million clones, 90% to 96% detected once. Donation came from healthy HIV-negative adults that had no recent acute infections or vaccinations. In regard to this clone: The antigen is not known.

Study-wide results and limits: Sharing across four donors was highest in naive CD4 (around 5%) and lowest in memory CD8 (about 0.4%).

The chain joins TRBV10-3 to TRBJ1-2, with 8 positions matching TRBD1. This sequence originates from a man aged 18 to 30 in good health. The sequenced material came from naive CD4+ T cells sorted from blood. Subset specified: CD45RA+ positively selected. CDR3 amino acids: CAISESTRTGIANYGYTF. CDR3 nucleotides: TGTGCCATCAGTGAGTCAACCCGGACAGGGATCGCTAACTATGGCTACACCTTC.